These 2 T cell receptor beta chains were sequenced from one sample in a study of CD8 T cells in ankylosing spondylitis (dated 2017 in TCRdb). Here is what the overall study found, with its caveats: A TCR beta motif of about eight highly homologous amino acid variants appeared characteristic of blood from ankylosing spondylitis patients.

These receptors have no known antigen. The method was 5' RACE. TCRdb records Illumina HiSeq 2500 as the sequencer. TCRdb itself trimmed the public reads at Q25 with fastp, ran MiXCR and retained productive beta chains. Each CDR3 protein appears once, grouped with its most common genes and DNA. This sample holds 400,000 or so distinct CDR3 sequences; about 24% were observed only once. The ten largest clonotypes hold 0.89% of the sample. Input material: blood, either unsorted or a sorted T cell fraction (not recorded which). The receptors were gathered from a male donor with ankylosing spondylitis.

The sample holds a few counts of this clonotype. The V call is TRBV11-2, the J call TRBJ1-2; D remains unclear. The CDR3 has 13 residues. Trimming took 8 bases from V and 4 from J, leaving 14 bases between them. CDR1 and CDR2 from the germline V gene are SGHAT and FQNNGV. The chain's CDR3 is CASRELGGYGYTF. Here the CDR3 DNA reads TGTGCCAGCCGGGAGCTGGGAGGCTATGGCTACACCTTC.

The chain couples TRBV2 to TRBJ1-2; 9 bases fit TRBD1. The J segment lost 7 bases and the V segment lost 7 bases, leaving 7 bases of the junction unmatched. The CDR3 sequence is 13 residues long. Germline CDR1 reads SNHLY; CDR2 reads FYNNEI. In DNA form, the CDR3 reads TGTGCCAGCAAACCGGGACAGGGCGGTGGCTACACCTTC. Translated: CASKPGQGGGYTF.